This TCR beta chain derives from a study of Ad26.COV2.S vaccination and SARS-CoV-2 variants. Study as a whole: Once or twice, 56 days apart, Ad26.COV2.S was delivered intramuscularly. Study-level points and caveats: It was found that vaccine and placebo recipients had similar non-spike TCR breadth.

Method: immunoSEQ multiplex PCR; TCRdb's copy keeps in-frame clones and lacks some. The data show about 680,000 clones, roughly 90% seen once. CDR1 is SGHTS, CDR2 YDEGEE, per germline. V was pared by 4 bases and J by 5 bases, with 2 bases of the junction left unmatched. The CDR3 sequence is 14 residues long. Of note for this clone: The antigen is undetermined. Since a far larger clone is one base different, this is likely a read error.

Treatment specified: around 19 received Ad26.COV2.S at low or high dose, single or two shots; 5 received placebo; per-sample allocation not given. Sampling happened 63 days after the first vaccine or placebo injection. The chain carries TRBV5-8 and TRBJ1-5; 11 bases line up with TRBD1. The TCR was taken from a person between 18 and 59 years old who received the Ad26.COV2.S COVID-19 vaccine or a placebo. The source was peripheral blood, collected in a trial of Ad26.COV2.S vaccine versus placebo. The CDR3, as DNA: TGTGCCAGCAGCCTGGGACAGGGGGATCAGCCCCAGCATTTT. It encodes CASSLGQGDQPQHF.